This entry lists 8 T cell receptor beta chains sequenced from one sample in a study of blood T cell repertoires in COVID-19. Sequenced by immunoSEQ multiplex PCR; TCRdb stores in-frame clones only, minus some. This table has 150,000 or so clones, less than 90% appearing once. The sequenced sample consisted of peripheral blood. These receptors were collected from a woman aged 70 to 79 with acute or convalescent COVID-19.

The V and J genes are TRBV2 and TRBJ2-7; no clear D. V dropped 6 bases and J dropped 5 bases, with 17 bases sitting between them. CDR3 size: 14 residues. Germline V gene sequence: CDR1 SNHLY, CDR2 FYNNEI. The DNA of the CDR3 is TGTGCCAGCAGCCTCAGACACCTGAACAACGAGCAGTACTTC. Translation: CASSLRHLNNEQYF. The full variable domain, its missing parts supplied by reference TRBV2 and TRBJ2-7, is EPEVTQTPSHQVTQMGQEVILRCVPISNHLYFYWYRQILGQKVEFLVSFYNNEISEKSEIFDDQFSVERPDGSNFTLKIRSTKLEDSAMYFCASSLRHLNNEQYFGPGTRLTVT.

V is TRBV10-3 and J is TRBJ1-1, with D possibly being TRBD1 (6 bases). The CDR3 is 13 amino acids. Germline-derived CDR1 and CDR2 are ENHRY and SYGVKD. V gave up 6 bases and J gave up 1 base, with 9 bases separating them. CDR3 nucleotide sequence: TGTGCCATCAGCCGGGACAAGAACACTGAAGCTTTCTTT. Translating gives CAISRDKNTEAFF.

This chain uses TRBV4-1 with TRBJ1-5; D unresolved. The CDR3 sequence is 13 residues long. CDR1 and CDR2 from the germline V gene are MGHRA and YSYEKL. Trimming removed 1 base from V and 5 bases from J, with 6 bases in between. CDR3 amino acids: CASSQGRYQPQHF. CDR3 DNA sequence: TGCGCCAGCAGCCAAGGCAGATATCAGCCCCAGCATTTT.

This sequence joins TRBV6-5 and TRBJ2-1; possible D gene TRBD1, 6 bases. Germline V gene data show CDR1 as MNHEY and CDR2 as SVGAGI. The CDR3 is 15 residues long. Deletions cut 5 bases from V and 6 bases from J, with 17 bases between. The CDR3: CASSNLRDTLNEQFF. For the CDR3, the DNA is TGTGCCAGCAGTAACCTCCGGGACACCCTCAATGAGCAGTTCTTC.

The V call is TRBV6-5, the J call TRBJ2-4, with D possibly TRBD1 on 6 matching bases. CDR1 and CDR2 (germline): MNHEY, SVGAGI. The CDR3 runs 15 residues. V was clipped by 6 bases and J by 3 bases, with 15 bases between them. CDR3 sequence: CASRPITGLKNIQYF. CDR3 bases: TGTGCCAGCAGACCTATTACAGGGCTCAAAAACATTCAGTACTTC.

The CDR3 DNA reads TGTGCCAGCCTTTGGGACAGGGTTGACAATTCACCCCTCCACTTT. It is translated as CASLWDRVDNSPLHF. The V and J genes are TRBV28 and TRBJ1-6, with TRBD1 identical over 9 bases. The CDR3 is made up of 15 amino acids. Germline V gene sequence: CDR1 MDHEN, CDR2 SYDVKM. V lost 8 bases, J lost 7 bases, and 9 bases stayed unmatched.

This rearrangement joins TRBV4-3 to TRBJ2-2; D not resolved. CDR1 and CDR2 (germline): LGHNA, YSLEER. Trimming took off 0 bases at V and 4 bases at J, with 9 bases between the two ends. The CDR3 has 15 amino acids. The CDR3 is CASSQEFELTGELFF. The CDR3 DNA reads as TGCGCCAGCAGCCAAGAGTTTGAGCTCACCGGGGAGCTGTTTTTT.

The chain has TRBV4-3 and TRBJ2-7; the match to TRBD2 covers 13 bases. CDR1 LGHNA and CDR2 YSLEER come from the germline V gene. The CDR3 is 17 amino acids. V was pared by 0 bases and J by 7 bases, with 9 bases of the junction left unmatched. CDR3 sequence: CASSQDRTSGSSFEQYF. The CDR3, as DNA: TGCGCCAGCAGCCAAGATCGGACTAGCGGGAGTTCGTTTGAGCAGTACTTC.